This TCR beta chain was sequenced in a study of blood T cell repertoires in COVID-19. Deletions cut 10 bases from V and 5 bases from J, with 17 bases between. The CDR3 totals 13 residues. Germline loops: CDR1 LNHDA, CDR2 SQIVND (reference sequence). Participant-reported clinical history was the basis for cohort assignment. Under the authors' procedure: From reference gene primer amplification, estimates of nucleated cell counts were derived. Using immunoSEQ multiplex PCR, the repertoire was profiled, and TCRdb retains in-frame clones only, with some absent. V and J calls and clone size are as listed in that table; D and trimming were resolved from the DNA. The sample contains over 200,000 clones, 87% of which appear only once.

The rearrangement links TRBV19 to TRBJ2-5; D gene ambiguous. The receptor was isolated from a man between 18 and 29 years old with acute COVID-19. The sample comprised PBMCs or T cells enriched from blood (not recorded which). CDR3 sequence reads: CATSVRSGETQYF. The CDR3 region has the DNA TGTGCCACGTCCGTTCGGTCCGGGGAGACCCAGTACTTC.